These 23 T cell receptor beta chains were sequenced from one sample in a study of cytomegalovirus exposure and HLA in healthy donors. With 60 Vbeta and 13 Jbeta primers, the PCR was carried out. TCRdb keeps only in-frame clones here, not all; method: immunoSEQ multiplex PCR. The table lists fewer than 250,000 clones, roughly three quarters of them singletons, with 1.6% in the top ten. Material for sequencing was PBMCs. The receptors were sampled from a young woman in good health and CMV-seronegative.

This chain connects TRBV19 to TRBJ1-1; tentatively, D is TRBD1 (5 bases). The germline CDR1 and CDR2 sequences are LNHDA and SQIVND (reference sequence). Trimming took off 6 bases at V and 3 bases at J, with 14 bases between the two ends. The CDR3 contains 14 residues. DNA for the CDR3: TGTGCCAGTAGGATCGGTGGGGACTACACTGAAGCTTTCTTT. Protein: CASRIGGDYTEAFF.

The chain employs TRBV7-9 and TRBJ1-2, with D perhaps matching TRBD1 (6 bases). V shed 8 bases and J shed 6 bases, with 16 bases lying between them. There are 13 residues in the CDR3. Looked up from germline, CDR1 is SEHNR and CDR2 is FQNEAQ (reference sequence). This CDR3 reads CASGLYGTNGYTF. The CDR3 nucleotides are TGTGCCAGCGGCCTATATGGGACAAATGGCTACACCTTC.

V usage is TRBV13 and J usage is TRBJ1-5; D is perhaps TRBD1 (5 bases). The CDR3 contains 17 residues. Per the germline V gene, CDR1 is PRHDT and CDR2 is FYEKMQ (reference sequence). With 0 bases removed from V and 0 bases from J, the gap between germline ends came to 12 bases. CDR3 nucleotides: TGTGCCAGCAGCTTAGGCCGGTCAGGGCTTAGCAATCAGCCCCAGCATTTT. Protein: CASSLGRSGLSNQPQHF. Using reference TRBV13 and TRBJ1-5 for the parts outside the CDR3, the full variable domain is AAGVIQSPRHLIKEKRETATLKCYPIPRHDTVYWYQQGPGQDPQFLISFYEKMQSDKGSIPDRFSAQQFSDYHSELNMSSLELGDSALYFCASSLGRSGLSNQPQHFGDGTRLSIL.

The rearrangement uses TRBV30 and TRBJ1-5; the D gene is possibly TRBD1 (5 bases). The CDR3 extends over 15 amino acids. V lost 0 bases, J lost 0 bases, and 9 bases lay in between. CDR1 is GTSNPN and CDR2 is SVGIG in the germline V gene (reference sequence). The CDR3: CAWSVTGLSNQPQHF. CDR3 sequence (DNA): TGTGCCTGGAGTGTCACAGGTCTTAGCAATCAGCCCCAGCATTTT.

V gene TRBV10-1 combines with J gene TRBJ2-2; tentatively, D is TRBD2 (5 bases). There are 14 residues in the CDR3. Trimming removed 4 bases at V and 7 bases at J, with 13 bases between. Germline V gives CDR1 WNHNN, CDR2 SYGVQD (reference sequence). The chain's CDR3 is CASSGPGLSGELFF. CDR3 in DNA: TGCGCCAGCAGTGGCCCCGGACTCAGCGGGGAGCTGTTTTTT.

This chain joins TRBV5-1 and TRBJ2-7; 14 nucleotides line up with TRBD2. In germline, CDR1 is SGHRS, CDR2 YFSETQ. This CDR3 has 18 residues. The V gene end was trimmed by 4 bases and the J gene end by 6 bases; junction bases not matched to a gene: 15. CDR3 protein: CASSPQGLAGGQSPEQYF. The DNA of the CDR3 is TGCGCCAGCAGCCCCCAAGGACTAGCGGGGGGCCAATCCCCCGAGCAGTACTTC.

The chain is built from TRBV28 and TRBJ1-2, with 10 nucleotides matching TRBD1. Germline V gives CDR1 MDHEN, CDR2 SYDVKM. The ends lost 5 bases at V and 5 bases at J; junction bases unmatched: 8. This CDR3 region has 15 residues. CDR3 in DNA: TGTGCCAGCAGTCCGGACAGGGGGAATCGGTATGGCTACACCTTC. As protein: CASSPDRGNRYGYTF.

DNA for the CDR3: TGCGCCAGCAGCCAAGAAATAGGACTGCCTAGCTCCCAGTACTTC. Its translation is CASSQEIGLPSSQYF. The chain combines TRBV4-3 with TRBJ2-5; TRBD2 is a possible D gene (5 bases). Per germline, CDR1 LGHNA and CDR2 YSLEER. Trimming stripped 0 bases from V and 9 bases from J, with 17 bases between. CDR3 length: 15 amino acids.

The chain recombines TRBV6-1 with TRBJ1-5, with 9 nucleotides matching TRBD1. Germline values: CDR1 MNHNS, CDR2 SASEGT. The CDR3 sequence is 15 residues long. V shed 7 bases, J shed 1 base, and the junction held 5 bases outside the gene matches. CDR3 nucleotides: TGTGCCAGCATAAGGGGGACAGGGAGCAATCAGCCCCAGCATTTT. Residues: CASIRGTGSNQPQHF.

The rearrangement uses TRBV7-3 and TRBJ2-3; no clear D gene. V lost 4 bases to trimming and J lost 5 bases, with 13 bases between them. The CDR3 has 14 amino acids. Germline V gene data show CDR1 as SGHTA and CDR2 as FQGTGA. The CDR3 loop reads CASSSGSLGDTQYF. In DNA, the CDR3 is TGTGCCAGCAGCTCCGGGTCTCTGGGAGATACGCAGTATTTT.

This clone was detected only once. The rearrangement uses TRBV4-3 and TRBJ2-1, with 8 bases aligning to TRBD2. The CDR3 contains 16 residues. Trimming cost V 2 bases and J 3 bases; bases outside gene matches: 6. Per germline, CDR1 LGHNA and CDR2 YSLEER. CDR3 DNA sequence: TGCGCCAGCAGCCAAATACTAGCGGAGGTCTACAATGAGCAGTTCTTC. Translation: CASSQILAEVYNEQFF.

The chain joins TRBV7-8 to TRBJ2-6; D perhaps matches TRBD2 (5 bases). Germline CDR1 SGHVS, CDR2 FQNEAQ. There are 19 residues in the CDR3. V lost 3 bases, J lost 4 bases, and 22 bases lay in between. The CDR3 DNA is TGTGCCAGCAGCTTCCATGAGGGCAGGTCCCTGAGGGGGGCCAACGTCCTGACTTTC. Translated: CASSFHEGRSLRGANVLTF.

As DNA, the CDR3 is TGCGCCAGCAGCTTGACCCCCAGGGGCGCCTTATCCGGATGGGGCTACACCTTC. This translates into CASSLTPRGALSGWGYTF. This chain connects TRBV5-1 to TRBJ1-2; perhaps TRBD1 as D (6 bases). The CDR3 length is 18 residues. V was shortened by 1 base and J by 8 bases, with 27 bases between the two germline ends. Germline V lookup: CDR1 SGHRS, CDR2 YFSETQ.

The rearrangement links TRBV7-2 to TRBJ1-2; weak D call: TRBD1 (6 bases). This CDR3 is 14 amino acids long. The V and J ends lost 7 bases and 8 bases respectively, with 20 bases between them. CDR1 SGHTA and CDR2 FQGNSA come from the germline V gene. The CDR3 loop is CASTQGWGRSGYTF. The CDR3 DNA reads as TGTGCCAGCACCCAAGGCTGGGGGCGGTCCGGCTACACCTTC.

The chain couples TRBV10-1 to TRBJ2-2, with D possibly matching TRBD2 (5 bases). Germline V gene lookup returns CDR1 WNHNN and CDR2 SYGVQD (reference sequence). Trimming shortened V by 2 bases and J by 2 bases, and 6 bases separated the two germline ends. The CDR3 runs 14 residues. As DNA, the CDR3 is TGCGCCAGCAGTGAGGGGAGAAACACCGGGGAGCTGTTTTTT. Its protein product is CASSEGRNTGELFF.

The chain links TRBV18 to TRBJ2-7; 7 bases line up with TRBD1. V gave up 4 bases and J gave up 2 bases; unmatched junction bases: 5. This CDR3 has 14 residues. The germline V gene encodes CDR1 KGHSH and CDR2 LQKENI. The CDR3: CASSLEGTAYEQYF. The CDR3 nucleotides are TGTGCCAGCTCACTAGAAGGGACAGCCTACGAGCAGTACTTC.

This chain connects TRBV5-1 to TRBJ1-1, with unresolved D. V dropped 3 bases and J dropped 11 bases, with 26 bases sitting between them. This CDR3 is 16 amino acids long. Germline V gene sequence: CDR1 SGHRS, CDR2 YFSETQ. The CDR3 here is CASSSTGPRTAGRAFF. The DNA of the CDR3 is TGCGCCAGCAGCTCGACCGGGCCTCGGACCGCGGGAAGGGCTTTCTTT.

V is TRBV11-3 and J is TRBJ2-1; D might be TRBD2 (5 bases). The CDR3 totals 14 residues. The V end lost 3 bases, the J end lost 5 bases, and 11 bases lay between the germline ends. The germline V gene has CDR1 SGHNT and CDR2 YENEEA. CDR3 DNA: TGTGCCAGCAGCTTCGGTCGGGGTAACAATGAGCAGTTCTTC. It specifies CASSFGRGNNEQFF.

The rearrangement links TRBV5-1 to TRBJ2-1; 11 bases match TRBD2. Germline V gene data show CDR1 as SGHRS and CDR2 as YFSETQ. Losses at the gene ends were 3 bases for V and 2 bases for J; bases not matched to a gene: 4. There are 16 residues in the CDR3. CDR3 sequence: CASSSIAGGAYNEQFF. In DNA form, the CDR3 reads TGCGCCAGCAGCTCTATAGCGGGAGGGGCCTACAATGAGCAGTTCTTC.

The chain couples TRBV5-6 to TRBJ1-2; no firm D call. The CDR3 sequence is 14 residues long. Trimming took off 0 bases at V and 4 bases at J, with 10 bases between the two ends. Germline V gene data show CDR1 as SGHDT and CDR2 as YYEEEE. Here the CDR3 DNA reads TGTGCCAGCAGCTTGGAGCAGGTGTTCTATGGCTACACCTTC. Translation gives CASSLEQVFYGYTF.

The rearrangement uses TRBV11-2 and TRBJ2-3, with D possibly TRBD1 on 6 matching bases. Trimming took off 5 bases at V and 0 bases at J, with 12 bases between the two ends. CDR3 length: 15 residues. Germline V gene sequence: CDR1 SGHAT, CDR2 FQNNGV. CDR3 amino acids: CASSVRGTSTDTQYF. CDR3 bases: TGTGCCAGCAGCGTCAGGGGAACTAGCACAGATACGCAGTATTTT.

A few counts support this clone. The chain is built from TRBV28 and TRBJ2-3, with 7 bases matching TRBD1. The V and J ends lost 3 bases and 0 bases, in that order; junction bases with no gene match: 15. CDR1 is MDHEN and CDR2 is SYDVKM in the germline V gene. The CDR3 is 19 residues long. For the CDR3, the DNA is TGTGCCAGCAGTTTTCAAAGAGCCAGACAGGGACAGAGCACAGATACGCAGTATTTT. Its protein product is CASSFQRARQGQSTDTQYF.

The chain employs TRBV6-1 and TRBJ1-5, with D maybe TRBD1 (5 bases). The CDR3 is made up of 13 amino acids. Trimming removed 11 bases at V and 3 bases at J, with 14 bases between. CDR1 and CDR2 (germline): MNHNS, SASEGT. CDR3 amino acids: CASSGTNNQPQHF. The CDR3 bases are TGTGCCTCCTCGGGGACTAACAATCAGCCCCAGCATTTT.